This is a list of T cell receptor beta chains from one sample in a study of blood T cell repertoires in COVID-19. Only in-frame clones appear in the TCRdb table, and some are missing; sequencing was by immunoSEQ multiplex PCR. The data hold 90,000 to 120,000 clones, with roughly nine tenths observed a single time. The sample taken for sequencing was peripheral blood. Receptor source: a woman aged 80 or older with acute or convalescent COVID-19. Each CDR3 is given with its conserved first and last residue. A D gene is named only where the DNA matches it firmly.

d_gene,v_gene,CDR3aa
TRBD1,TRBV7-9,CASSPTGGYEQYF
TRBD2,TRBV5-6,CASSPPPAGVYNEQFF
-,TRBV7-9,CASSLGTAGNTIYF
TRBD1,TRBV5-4,CASSPDRGLYGYTF
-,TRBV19,CASGTYGYTF
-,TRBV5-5,CASSRTGSSTDTQYF
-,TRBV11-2,CASSLPGTGELFF
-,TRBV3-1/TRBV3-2,CASSQGGRLALPLEQYF
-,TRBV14,CASSQDPAGDGYTF
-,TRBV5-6,CASSPVGEDYEQYF
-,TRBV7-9,CASSLGSPGTIYF
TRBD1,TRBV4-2,CASSHLRDRFFSGANVLTF
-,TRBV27,CASSFILGGEKVNYGYTF
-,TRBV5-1,CASSLGQGGWDTQYF
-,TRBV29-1,CSVLLGYTEGAEAFF
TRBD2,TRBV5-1,CASSLPPGGGLGEQFF
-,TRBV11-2,CASSPGQGLRGYTF
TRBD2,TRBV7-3,CASSFLAGSYNEQFF